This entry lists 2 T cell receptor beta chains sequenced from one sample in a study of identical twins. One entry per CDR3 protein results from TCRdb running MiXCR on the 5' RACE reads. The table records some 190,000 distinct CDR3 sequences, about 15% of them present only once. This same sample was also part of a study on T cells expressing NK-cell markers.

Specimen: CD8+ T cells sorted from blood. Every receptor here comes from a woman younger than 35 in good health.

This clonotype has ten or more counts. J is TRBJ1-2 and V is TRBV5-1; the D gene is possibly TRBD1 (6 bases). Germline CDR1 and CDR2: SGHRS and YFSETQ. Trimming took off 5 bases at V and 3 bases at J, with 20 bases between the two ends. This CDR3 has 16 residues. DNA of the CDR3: TGCGCCAGCAGGCCCTTGGATGGGGGCATCGACTATGGCTACACCTTC. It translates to CASRPLDGGIDYGYTF. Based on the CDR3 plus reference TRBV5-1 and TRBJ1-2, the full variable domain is KAGVTQTPRYLIKTRGQQVTLSCSPISGHRSVSWYQQTPGQGLQFLFEYFSETQRNKGNFPGRFSGRQFSNSRSEMNVSTLELGDSALYLCASRPLDGGIDYGYTFGSGTRLTVV.

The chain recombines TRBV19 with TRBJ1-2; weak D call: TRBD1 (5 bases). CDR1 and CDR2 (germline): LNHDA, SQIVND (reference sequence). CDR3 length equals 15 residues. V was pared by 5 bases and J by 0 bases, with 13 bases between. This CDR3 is CASSPSQGSNYGYTF. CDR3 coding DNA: TGTGCCAGTAGTCCCTCCCAGGGTTCTAACTATGGCTACACCTTC.